A single sample is the source of the 31 T cell receptor beta chains below, sequenced in a study of CD8+ T cells in alopecia areata. RNA extraction was followed by reverse transcription into cDNA, which acted as the sequencing template. Profiled with immunoSEQ multiplex PCR; TCRdb holds only in-frame clones, not every one. Here the sample spans 200,000 to 250,000 clones, approximately 38% being singletons. The treatment here: oral pan-JAK inhibitor, 5-10 mg twice daily. Here the sequenced sample was CD4+ T cells sorted from blood, taken between weeks 30 and 35, from a patient treated with tofacitinib. The receptor source for this set is a human donor with alopecia areata.

The rearrangement joins TRBV6-5 to TRBJ1-1, with D possibly TRBD1 on 6 matching bases. CDR3 length: 14 amino acids. Trimming took off 6 bases at V and 5 bases at J, with 16 bases between the two ends. CDR1 and CDR2 from the germline V gene are MNHEY and SVGAGI. The CDR3 protein is CASSSDRRRTEAFF. DNA of the CDR3: TGTGCCAGCAGCTCAGACAGGAGGAGGACTGAAGCTTTCTTT.

This clone was seen a handful of times. This chain connects TRBV29-1 to TRBJ2-1, with TRBD2 identical over 9 bases. V trimming: 7 bases; J trimming: 7 bases; junction bases outside the gene matches: 8. This CDR3 spans 13 amino acids. Germline assignment: CDR1 SQVTM and CDR2 ANQGSEA. The CDR3 coding sequence is TGCAGCGGGAGGGTAGCGGGAGTGAATGAGCAGTTCTTC. Translated, it gives CSGRVAGVNEQFF.

This clone turned up a few times. The chain links TRBV5-1 to TRBJ1-1; D is perhaps TRBD1 (5 bases). Germline CDR1 reads SGHRS; CDR2 reads YFSETQ. V was shortened by 4 bases and J by 1 base, with 8 bases between the two germline ends. The CDR3 length is 13 residues. The CDR3 reads CASSNTGNTEAFF. The CDR3 DNA follows: TGCGCCAGCAGCAATACAGGGAACACTGAAGCTTTCTTT.

This chain's CDR3 is CASSEQETGVDGYTF. The DNA for the CDR3 is TGTGCCAGCAGTGAACAAGAGACAGGGGTGGATGGCTACACCTTC. This chain links TRBV2 with TRBJ1-2, with 8 bases fitting TRBD1. Germline values: CDR1 SNHLY, CDR2 FYNNEI. This CDR3 is built from 15 residues. Trimming at V came to 2 bases and at J to 6 bases, leaving 8 bases not matched to a gene. Filled out from reference TRBV2 and TRBJ1-2, the complete variable domain reads EPEVTQTPSHQVTQMGQEVILRCVPISNHLYFYWYRQILGQKVEFLVSFYNNEISEKSEIFDDQFSVERPDGSNFTLKIRSTKLEDSAMYFCASSEQETGVDGYTFGSGTRLTVV.

The chain recombines TRBV7-2 with TRBJ1-5; 9 bases match TRBD1. Germline loops: CDR1 SGHTA, CDR2 FQGNSA. Trimming removed 4 bases from V and 6 bases from J; junction bases left unmatched: 7. The CDR3 contains 15 residues. CDR3 nucleotides: TGTGCCAGCAGCTGGGGGGGACAGGGCGGTCAGCCCCAGCATTTT. Its protein is CASSWGGQGGQPQHF.

This clone has a handful of counts. The chain carries TRBV7-8 and TRBJ1-2; D gene unclear. The V gene lost 5 bases and the J gene lost 4 bases, with 20 bases spanning the gap. In germline, CDR1 is SGHVS, CDR2 FQNEAQ. This CDR3 is built from 16 residues. Here the CDR3 reads CASSPEHGGGGYGYTF. As DNA, the CDR3 is TGTGCCAGCAGCCCAGAACACGGCGGAGGTGGCTATGGCTACACCTTC. Supplemented by reference TRBV7-8 and TRBJ1-2, the full variable domain reads GAGVSQSPRYKVAKRGQDVALRCDPISGHVSLFWYQQALGQGPEFLTYFQNEAQLDKSGLPSDRFFAERPEGSVSTLKIQRTQQEDSAVYLCASSPEHGGGGYGYTFGSGTRLTVV.

This clone was observed a few times. The chain is built from TRBV18 and TRBJ2-3, with TRBD1 identical over 9 bases. The CDR3 length is 17 residues. With V trimmed by 3 bases and J by 3 bases, 10 bases remained unmatched. Germline values: CDR1 KGHSH, CDR2 LQKENI. CDR3 sequence (DNA): TGTGCCAGCTCACCCTTCTCATTAGGACAGGGGACAGATACGCAGTATTTT. It yields the protein CASSPFSLGQGTDTQYF.

The gene calls are TRBV7-3 and TRBJ2-1, with 10 bases that match TRBD2. The CDR3 is 16 amino acids. The V gene's germline CDR1 is SGHTA and CDR2 FQGTGA. The V gene end was trimmed by 5 bases and the J gene end by 3 bases; junction bases not matched to a gene: 7. CDR3 protein: CASSLSRTSGYNEQFF. The CDR3 region has the DNA TGTGCCAGCAGCCTCAGCCGGACTAGCGGCTACAATGAGCAGTTCTTC.

The chain combines TRBV4-1 with TRBJ2-5, with D perhaps matching TRBD2 (5 bases). The CDR3 consists of 16 residues. Trimming stripped 1 base from V and 0 bases from J, with 12 bases between. Germline V gene sequence: CDR1 MGHRA, CDR2 YSYEKL. The CDR3 spells CASSQAGSRYQETQYF. The CDR3 coding sequence is TGCGCCAGCAGCCAAGCGGGATCCCGGTACCAAGAGACCCAGTACTTC.

V gene TRBV2 combines with J gene TRBJ2-2, with D perhaps given as TRBD1 or TRBD2 (5 bases each). Germline CDR1 is SNHLY and CDR2 is FYNNEI. Trimming removed 7 bases from V and 0 bases from J, with 15 bases in between. The length of the CDR3 is 16 residues. The CDR3 bases are TGTGCCAGCAAACAGCAGAGGGGTGCGAACACCGGGGAGCTGTTTTTT. Its protein is CASKQQRGANTGELFF.

This clone showed up just a few times. J is TRBJ2-3 and V is TRBV4-1, with 9 positions matching TRBD2. V lost 6 bases to trimming and J lost 0 bases; unmatched junction nucleotides: 7. The CDR3 runs 16 residues. Germline CDR1 reads MGHRA; CDR2 reads YSYEKL. This CDR3 is CASSSRLAASTDTQYF. The CDR3 nucleotides read TGCGCCAGCAGTTCCAGACTAGCGGCTAGCACAGATACGCAGTATTTT.

This chain links TRBV7-9 with TRBJ2-1, with D perhaps matching TRBD1 (7 bases). Trimming left V 5 bases short and J 6 bases short, with 14 bases between. This CDR3 has 14 residues. Germline CDR1 reads SEHNR; CDR2 reads FQNEAQ (reference sequence). The DNA of the CDR3 is TGTGCCAGCAGCGGAGGGGGCAGATTCAATGAGCAGTTCTTC. Amino acids: CASSGGGRFNEQFF.

This clone was counted at least ten times. The chain combines TRBV4-1 with TRBJ2-4; no clear D gene. Trimming took 2 bases from V and 9 from J, leaving 8 bases between them. In germline, CDR1 is MGHRA, CDR2 YSYEKL. The CDR3 totals 12 residues. CDR3 bases: TGCGCCAGCAGCCAATTAGAAGGCATTCAGTACTTC. Translated: CASSQLEGIQYF.

The chain carries TRBV28 and TRBJ1-1, with 7 bases that match TRBD1. J gave up 0 bases and V 4 bases, and 2 bases lay outside the gene matches. This CDR3 comprises 14 residues. Germline lookup yields CDR1 MDHEN and CDR2 SYDVKM. CDR3 region: CASSSGQLNTEAFF. As DNA, the CDR3 is TGTGCCAGCAGTTCGGGACAGCTGAACACTGAAGCTTTCTTT.

This chain joins TRBV5-4 and TRBJ2-5; TRBD1 aligns across 7 bases. The J call may be mistaken, given a closer DNA end match to TRBJ2-7. Germline V gene sequence: CDR1 SGHNT, CDR2 YYREEE (reference sequence). The CDR3 has 13 amino acids. The CDR3 region is CASSPQGAYEQYF. CDR3 nucleotide sequence: TGTGCCAGCAGCCCGCAGGGGGCCTACGAGCAGTACTTC.

This clone has a handful of counts. The V and J genes are TRBV4-1 and TRBJ2-5, with 8 nucleotides matching TRBD1. Germline lookup yields CDR1 MGHRA and CDR2 YSYEKL. This CDR3 is 20 amino acids long. J gave up 1 base and V 0 bases, and 16 bases lay outside the gene matches. The CDR3 region is CASSQDLIGQGRLRQETQYF. CDR3 nucleotide sequence: TGCGCCAGCAGCCAAGATCTTATAGGACAGGGTCGGCTCCGCCAAGAGACCCAGTACTTC.

This clone was recorded a few times. The genes are TRBV7-2 and TRBJ2-2; D remains unclear. CDR3 size: 16 residues. The V end was cut by 3 bases, the J end by 2 bases, with 13 bases between. Germline CDR1 reads SGHTA; CDR2 reads FQGNSA. DNA of the CDR3: TGTGCCAGCAGCTTTGGGTACCCACCTAACACCGGGGAGCTGTTTTTT. Its translation: CASSFGYPPNTGELFF.

The CDR3 DNA reads TGCGCCAGCAGCCAAGTTCGGGGGACAGTGGGCGGCTACACCTTC. It specifies CASSQVRGTVGGYTF. This sequence joins TRBV4-1 and TRBJ1-2, with 7 bases fitting TRBD1. V was pared by 1 base and J by 8 bases, with 10 bases of the junction left unmatched. The CDR3 has 15 amino acids. Germline CDR1 is MGHRA and CDR2 is YSYEKL.

V and J are TRBV2 and TRBJ1-2; 8 bases match TRBD1. Trimming took 4 bases from V and 6 from J; bases not matched to a gene: 4. Germline V gene sequence: CDR1 SNHLY, CDR2 FYNNEI. The CDR3 has 13 amino acids. CDR3: CASSVSGGDGYTF. The CDR3 DNA reads TGTGCCAGCAGTGTCTCAGGGGGCGATGGCTACACCTTC.

The rearrangement uses TRBV29-1 and TRBJ1-6, with TRBD1 identical over 9 bases. With 7 bases clipped from V and 12 bases from J, the junction kept 4 bases outside the gene matches. CDR1 is SQVTM, CDR2 ANQGSEA, per germline. The CDR3 consists of 11 residues. CDR3 sequence reads: CSAPDRGPLHF. The CDR3 DNA reads as TGCAGCGCCCCGGACAGGGGACCCCTCCACTTT.

This rearrangement joins TRBV25-1 to TRBJ2-7, with D perhaps matching TRBD1 (6 bases). Germline values: CDR1 MGHDK, CDR2 SYGVNS. The CDR3 has 13 amino acids. The V end was cut by 6 bases, the J end by 6 bases, with 15 bases between. The DNA of the CDR3 is TGTGCCAGCAGGCCCGGACAGTCCCGCGAGCAGTACTTC. It specifies CASRPGQSREQYF.

The rearrangement joins TRBV27 to TRBJ1-2; 7 bases agree with TRBD1. CDR1 is MNHEY and CDR2 is SMNVEV in the germline V gene (reference sequence). This CDR3 has 15 residues. J lost 7 bases, V lost 4 bases, and 12 bases had no gene match. The CDR3 here is CASSSLSLRGFGYTF. The CDR3 DNA sequence: TGTGCCAGCAGTTCCCTTTCCCTCAGGGGGTTTGGCTACACCTTC.

This clone was found a few times. The rearrangement links TRBV2 to TRBJ2-6; the D gene is possibly TRBD1 (5 bases). Trimming cost V 11 bases and J 2 bases, with 10 bases left between them. The germline gives CDR1 SNHLY, CDR2 FYNNEI. This CDR3 is 13 amino acids long. The CDR3: CAGQGTGANVLTF. CDR3 bases: TGTGCCGGGCAGGGAACTGGGGCCAACGTCCTGACTTTC.

This clone occurred many times. The CDR3 DNA follows: TGTGCCAGCAGCTTAGATTTGCAGGGGGAGCAGTTCTTC. It codes for CASSLDLQGEQFF. The chain links TRBV7-9 to TRBJ2-1; TRBD1 is a possible D gene (6 bases). Deletions cut 1 base from V and 10 bases from J, with 11 bases between. Germline V lookup: CDR1 SEHNR, CDR2 FQNEAQ (reference sequence). The CDR3 covers 13 residues.

This chain uses TRBV6-5 with TRBJ2-1, with a possible D match to TRBD1 (5 bases). The CDR3 covers 11 residues. Trimming took off 6 bases at V and 6 bases at J, with 6 bases between the two ends. CDR1 is MNHEY, CDR2 SVGAGI, per germline. The CDR3, as DNA: TGTGCCAGCAGGGACACCAATGAGCAGTTCTTC. Translating it yields CASRDTNEQFF.

The chain is built from TRBV7-2 and TRBJ2-1; possibly TRBD2 for D (6 bases). V was trimmed by 1 base and J by 4 bases, leaving 20 bases between them. CDR1 is SGHTA and CDR2 is FQGNSA in the germline V gene. The CDR3 is made up of 18 amino acids. The CDR3 loop is CASSLEATRIRRYNEQFF. The CDR3 DNA is TGTGCCAGCAGCTTAGAGGCGACTAGAATCCGACGATACAATGAGCAGTTCTTC.

This clone turned up a few times. The chain joins TRBV23-1 to TRBJ1-1; D is unclear. TRBV23-1 counts as an open reading frame of uncertain function. Trimming removed 1 base from V and 3 bases from J, with 9 bases in between. The length of the CDR3 is 14 residues. The CDR3 nucleotides read TGCGCCAGCAGTCAATATAGGGATGACACTGAAGCTTTCTTT. As protein: CASSQYRDDTEAFF.

J is TRBJ2-7 and V is TRBV4-2; possible D gene TRBD2, 5 bases. CDR1 is LGHNA, CDR2 YNFKEQ, per germline. The CDR3 is made up of 16 amino acids. The germline V and J ends were trimmed by 4 bases and 2 bases, with 18 bases remaining between them. Here the CDR3 DNA reads TGTGCCAGCAGCCCCTACAACGGAGCGGCGACCTACGAGCAGTACTTC. Its translation is CASSPYNGAATYEQYF.

J is TRBJ1-1 and V is TRBV6-6, with 7 nucleotides matching TRBD1. Germline V gene lookup returns CDR1 MNHNY and CDR2 SVGAGI (reference sequence). V shed 5 bases and J 7 bases; nucleotides not matched to a gene: 13. This CDR3 region has 15 residues. CDR3 nucleotides: TGTGCCAGCAGTCCCGGGGTGACAGGGCACGGTGAAGCTTTCTTT. Amino acid sequence: CASSPGVTGHGEAFF.

CDR3 region: CASSQDPRGSGANVLTF. Here the CDR3 DNA reads TGTGCCAGCAGCCAAGATCCCCGGGGGTCTGGGGCCAACGTCCTGACTTTC. The chain employs TRBV4-2 and TRBJ2-6, with TRBD2 as a possible D gene (6 bases). The CDR3 is 17 amino acids. V was clipped by 0 bases and J by 1 base, with 10 bases between them. From germline, CDR1 is LGHNA and CDR2 YNFKEQ.

This clone was counted a few times. The chain's CDR3 is CASSSEQGSNQPQHF. DNA for the CDR3: TGTGCCAGCAGCTCCGAGCAGGGGTCTAATCAGCCCCAGCATTTT. The V and J genes are TRBV7-2 and TRBJ1-5; a weak D match, TRBD1 (6 bases). The CDR3 extends over 15 amino acids. The V gene's germline CDR1 is SGHTA and CDR2 FQGNSA. V was clipped by 4 bases and J by 4 bases, with 14 bases between them.